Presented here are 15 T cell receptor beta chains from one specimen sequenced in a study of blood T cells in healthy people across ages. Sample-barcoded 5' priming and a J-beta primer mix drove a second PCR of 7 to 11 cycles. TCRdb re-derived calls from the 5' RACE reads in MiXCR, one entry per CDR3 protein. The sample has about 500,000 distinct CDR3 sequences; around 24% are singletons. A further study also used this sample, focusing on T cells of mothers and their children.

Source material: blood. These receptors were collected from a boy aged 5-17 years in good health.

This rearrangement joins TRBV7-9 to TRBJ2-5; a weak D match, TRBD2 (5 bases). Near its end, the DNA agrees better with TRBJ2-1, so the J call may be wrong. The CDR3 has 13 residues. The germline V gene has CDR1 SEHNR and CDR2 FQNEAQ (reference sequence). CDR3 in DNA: TGTGCCAGCAGCTTAGCGGCGGACTTAGGGCAGTTCTTC. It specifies CASSLAADLGQFF.

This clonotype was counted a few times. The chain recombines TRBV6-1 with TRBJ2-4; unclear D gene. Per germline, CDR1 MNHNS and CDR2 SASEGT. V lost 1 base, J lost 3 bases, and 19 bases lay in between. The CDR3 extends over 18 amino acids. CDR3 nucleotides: TGTGCCAGCAGTGAAGGGGTCCCGGAGAGAGCCCACAAAAACATTCAGTACTTC. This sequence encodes CASSEGVPERAHKNIQYF.

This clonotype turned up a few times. The DNA of the CDR3 is TGCAGCGTTGGTGAACCCAACTATGGCTACACCTTC. This sequence encodes CSVGEPNYGYTF. The chain recombines TRBV29-1 with TRBJ1-2, with no clear D. Trimming took off 4 bases at V and 2 bases at J, with 8 bases between the two ends. CDR1 and CDR2 from the germline V gene are SQVTM and ANQGSEA. The length of the CDR3 is 12 residues.

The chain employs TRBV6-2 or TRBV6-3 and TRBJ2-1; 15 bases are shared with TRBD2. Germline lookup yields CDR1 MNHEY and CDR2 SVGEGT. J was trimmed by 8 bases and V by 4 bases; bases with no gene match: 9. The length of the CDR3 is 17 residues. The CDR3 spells CASSSPGTSGRRDEQFF. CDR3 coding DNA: TGTGCCAGCAGTTCCCCCGGGACTAGCGGGAGGAGGGATGAGCAGTTCTTC.

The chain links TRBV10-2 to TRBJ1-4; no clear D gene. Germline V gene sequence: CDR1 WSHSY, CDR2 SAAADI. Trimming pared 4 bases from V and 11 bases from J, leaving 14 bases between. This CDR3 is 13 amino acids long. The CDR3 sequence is CASSVHGSRKLFF. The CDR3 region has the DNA TGCGCCAGCAGTGTCCACGGGAGCAGGAAACTGTTTTTT.

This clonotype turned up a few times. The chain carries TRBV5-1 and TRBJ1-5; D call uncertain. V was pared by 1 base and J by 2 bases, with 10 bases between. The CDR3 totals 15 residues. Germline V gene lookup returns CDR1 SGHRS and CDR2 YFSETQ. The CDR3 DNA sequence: TGCGCCAGCAGCTTGTACGGAATTGGCAATCAGCCCCAGCATTTT. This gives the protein CASSLYGIGNQPQHF.

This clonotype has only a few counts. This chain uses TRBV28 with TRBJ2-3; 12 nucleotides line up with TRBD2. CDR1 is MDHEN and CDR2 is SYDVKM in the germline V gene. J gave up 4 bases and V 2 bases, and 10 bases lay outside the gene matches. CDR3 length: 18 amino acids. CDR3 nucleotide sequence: TGTGCCAGCAGTTTACTGCTAGCGGGAGGGCCCACCCCAGATACGCAGTATTTT. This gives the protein CASSLLLAGGPTPDTQYF. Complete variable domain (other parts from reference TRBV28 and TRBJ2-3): DVKVTQSSRYLVKRTGEKVFLECVQDMDHENMFWYRQDPGLGLRLIYFSYDVKMKEKGDIPEGYSVSREKKERFSLILESASTNQTSMYLCASSLLLAGGPTPDTQYFGPGTRLTVL.

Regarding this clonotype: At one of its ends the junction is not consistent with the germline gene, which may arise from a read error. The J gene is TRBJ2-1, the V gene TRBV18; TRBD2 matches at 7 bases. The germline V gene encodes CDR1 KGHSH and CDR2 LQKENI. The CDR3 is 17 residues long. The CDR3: CAGSPPLTSSNYNEQFF. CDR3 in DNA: TGTGCCGGCTCACCACCGTTGACTAGCTCGAACTACAATGAGCAGTTCTTC.

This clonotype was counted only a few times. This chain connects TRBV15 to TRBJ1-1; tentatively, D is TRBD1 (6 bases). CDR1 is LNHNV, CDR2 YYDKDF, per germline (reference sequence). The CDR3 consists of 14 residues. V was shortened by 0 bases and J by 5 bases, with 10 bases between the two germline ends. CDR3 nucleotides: TGTGCCACCAGCAGAGATGGGAGGGGGACTGAAGCTTTCTTT. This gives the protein CATSRDGRGTEAFF.

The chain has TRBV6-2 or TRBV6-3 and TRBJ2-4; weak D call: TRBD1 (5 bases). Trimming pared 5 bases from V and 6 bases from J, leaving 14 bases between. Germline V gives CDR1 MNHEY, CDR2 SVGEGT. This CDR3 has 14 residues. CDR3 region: CASSPQGVPNIQYF. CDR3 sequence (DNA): TGTGCCAGCAGTCCCCAGGGCGTCCCAAACATTCAGTACTTC.

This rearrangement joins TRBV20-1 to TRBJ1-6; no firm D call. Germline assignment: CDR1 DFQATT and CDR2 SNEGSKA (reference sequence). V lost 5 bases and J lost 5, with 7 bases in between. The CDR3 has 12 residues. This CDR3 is CSARDNNSPLHF. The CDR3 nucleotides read TGCAGTGCTCGGGATAATAATTCACCCCTCCACTTT.

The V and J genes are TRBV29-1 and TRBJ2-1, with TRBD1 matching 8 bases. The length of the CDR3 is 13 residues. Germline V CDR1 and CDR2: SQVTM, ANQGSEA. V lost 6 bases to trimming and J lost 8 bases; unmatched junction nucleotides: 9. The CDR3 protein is CSVDRVGLDEQFF. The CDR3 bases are TGCAGCGTGGACAGGGTCGGTTTAGATGAGCAGTTCTTC.

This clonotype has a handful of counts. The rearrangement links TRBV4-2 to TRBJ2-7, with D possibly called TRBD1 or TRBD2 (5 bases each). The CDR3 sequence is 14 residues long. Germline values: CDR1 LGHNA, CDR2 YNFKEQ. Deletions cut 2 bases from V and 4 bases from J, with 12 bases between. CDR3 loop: CASSQSQRGYEQYF. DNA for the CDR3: TGTGCCAGCAGCCAATCCCAGAGGGGATACGAGCAGTACTTC.

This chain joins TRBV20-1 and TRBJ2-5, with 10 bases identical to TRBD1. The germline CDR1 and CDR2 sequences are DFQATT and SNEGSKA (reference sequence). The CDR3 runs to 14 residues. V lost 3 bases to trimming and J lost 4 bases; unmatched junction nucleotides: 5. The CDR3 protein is CSARRDRGGETQYF. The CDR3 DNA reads TGCAGTGCTAGGAGGGACAGGGGAGGAGAGACCCAGTACTTC.

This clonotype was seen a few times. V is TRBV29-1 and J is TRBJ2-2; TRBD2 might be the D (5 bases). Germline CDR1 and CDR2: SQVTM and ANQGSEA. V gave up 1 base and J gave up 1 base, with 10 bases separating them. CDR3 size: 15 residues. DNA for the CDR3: TGCAGCGTTGAAGTCGACTACCTGAACACCGGGGAGCTGTTTTTT. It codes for CSVEVDYLNTGELFF.